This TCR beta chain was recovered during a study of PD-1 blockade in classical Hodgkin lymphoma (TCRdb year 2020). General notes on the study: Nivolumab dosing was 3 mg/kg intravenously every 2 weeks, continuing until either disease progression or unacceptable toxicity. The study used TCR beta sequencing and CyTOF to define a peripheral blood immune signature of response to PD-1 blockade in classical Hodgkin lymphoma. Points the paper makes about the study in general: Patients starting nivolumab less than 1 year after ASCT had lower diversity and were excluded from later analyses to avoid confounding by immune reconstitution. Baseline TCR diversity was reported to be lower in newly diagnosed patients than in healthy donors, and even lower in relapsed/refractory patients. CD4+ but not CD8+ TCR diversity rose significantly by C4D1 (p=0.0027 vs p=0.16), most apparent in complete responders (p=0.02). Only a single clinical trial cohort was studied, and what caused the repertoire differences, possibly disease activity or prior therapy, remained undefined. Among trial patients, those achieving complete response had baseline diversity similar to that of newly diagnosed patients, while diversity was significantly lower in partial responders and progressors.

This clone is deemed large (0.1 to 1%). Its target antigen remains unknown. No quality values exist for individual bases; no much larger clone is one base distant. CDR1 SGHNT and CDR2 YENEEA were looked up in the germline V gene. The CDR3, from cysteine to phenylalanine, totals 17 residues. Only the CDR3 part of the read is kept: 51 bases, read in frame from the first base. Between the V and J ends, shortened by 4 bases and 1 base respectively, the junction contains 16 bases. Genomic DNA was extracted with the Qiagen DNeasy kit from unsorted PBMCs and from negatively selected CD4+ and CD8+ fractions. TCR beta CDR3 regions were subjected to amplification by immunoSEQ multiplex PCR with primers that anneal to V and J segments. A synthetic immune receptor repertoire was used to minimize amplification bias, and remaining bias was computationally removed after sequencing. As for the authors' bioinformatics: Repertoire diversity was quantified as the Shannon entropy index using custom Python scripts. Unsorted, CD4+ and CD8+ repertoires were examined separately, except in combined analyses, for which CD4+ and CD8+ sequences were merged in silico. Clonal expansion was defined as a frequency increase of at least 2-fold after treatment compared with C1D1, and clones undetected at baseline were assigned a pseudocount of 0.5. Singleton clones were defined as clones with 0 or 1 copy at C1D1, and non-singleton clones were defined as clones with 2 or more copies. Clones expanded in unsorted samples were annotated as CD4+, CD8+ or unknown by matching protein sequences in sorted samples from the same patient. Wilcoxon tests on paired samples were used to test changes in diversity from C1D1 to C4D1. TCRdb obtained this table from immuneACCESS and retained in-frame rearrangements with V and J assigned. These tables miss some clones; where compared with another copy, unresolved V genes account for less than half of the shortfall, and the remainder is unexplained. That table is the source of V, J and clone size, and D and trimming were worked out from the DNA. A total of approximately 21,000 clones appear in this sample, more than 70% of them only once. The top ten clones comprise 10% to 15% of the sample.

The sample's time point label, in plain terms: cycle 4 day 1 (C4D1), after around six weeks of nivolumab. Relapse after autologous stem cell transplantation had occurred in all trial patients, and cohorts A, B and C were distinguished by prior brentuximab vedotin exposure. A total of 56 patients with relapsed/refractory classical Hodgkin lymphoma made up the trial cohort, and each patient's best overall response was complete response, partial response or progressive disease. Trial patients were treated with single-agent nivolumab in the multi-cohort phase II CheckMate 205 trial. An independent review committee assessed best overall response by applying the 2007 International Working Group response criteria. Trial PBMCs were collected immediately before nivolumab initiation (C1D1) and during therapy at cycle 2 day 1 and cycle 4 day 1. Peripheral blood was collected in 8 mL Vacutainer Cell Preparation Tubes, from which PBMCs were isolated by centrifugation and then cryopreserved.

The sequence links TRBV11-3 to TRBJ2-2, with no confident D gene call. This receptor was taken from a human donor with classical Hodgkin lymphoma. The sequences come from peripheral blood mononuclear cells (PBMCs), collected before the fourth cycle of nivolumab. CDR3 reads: CASSYLFGPGNTGELFF. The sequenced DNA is TGTGCCAGCAGCTATTTGTTTGGACCCGGGAACACCGGGGAGCTGTTTTTT.